This T cell receptor (beta chain) originates from a study of blood T cell repertoires in COVID-19. Study details: Donors in the United States, Italy and Spain gave samples during acute or convalescent COVID-19. T cells, B-cell-depleted T cells, or PBMCs supplied cDNA or gDNA.

In the original processing: Using reference gene primer amplification, nucleated cell counts were estimated. Method: immunoSEQ multiplex PCR; TCRdb's copy keeps in-frame clones and lacks some. The DNA gave D and trimming, while V, J and clone size come from that table. Counted here are around 100,000 clones, 86% occurring once; the ten biggest clones make up approximately 1.8%. The sequence was collected from an older man with acute or convalescent COVID-19. Specimen: peripheral blood.

The CDR3 loop is CASSLSTGFAGELFF. The CDR3 DNA reads TGTGCCAGCAGCTTGAGTACAGGGTTTGCCGGGGAGCTGTTTTTT. The genes are TRBV9 and TRBJ2-2, with a possible D match to TRBD1 (6 bases). Trimming left V 4 bases short and J 6 bases short, with 16 bases between. The CDR3 is 15 residues long. Looked up from germline, CDR1 is SGDLS and CDR2 is YYNGEE.